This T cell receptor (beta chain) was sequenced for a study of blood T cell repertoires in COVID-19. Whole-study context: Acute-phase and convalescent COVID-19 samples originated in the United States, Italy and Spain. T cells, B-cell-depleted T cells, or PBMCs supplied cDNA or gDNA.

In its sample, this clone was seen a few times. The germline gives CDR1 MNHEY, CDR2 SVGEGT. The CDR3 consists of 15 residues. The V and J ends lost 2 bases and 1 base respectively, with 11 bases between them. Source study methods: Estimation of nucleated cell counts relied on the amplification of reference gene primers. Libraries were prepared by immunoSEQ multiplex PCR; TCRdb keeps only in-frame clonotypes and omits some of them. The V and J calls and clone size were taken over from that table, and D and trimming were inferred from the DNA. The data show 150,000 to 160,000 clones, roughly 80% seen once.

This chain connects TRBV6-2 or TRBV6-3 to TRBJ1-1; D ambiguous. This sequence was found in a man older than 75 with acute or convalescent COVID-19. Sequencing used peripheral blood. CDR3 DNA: TGTGCCAGCAGTTACAATTACAGATCGAACACTGAAGCTTTCTTT. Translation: CASSYNYRSNTEAFF.